The 14 T cell receptor beta chains reported below all come from one sample, sequenced in a study of STAT3 mutations in large granular lymphocyte leukemia. TCRdb's copy holds only in-frame clones and misses some; the assay was immunoSEQ multiplex PCR. The table includes about 9,100 clones, more than 85% detected once. Notes on the study in general: Every T-cell large granular lymphocyte leukemia patient had at least one immunodominant TCR beta clonotype.

No antigen has been assigned to these receptors. Sequenced: peripheral blood mononuclear cells. Receptors originate from a man aged 55-75 years with T-cell large granular lymphocyte leukemia. Some clones in this sample may be carry-over from other donors' samples.

V is TRBV27 and J is TRBJ2-3; 8 bases are shared with TRBD2. The CDR3 contains 14 residues. Germline assignment: CDR1 MNHEY and CDR2 SMNVEV (reference sequence). With 3 bases clipped from V and 5 bases from J, the junction kept 4 bases outside the gene matches. The CDR3 coding sequence is TGTGCCAGCAGTTTCGCGCTAGCGGGAGATACGCAGTATTTT. Protein sequence: CASSFALAGDTQYF.

V gene TRBV5-1 combines with J gene TRBJ2-3; TRBD1 aligns across 9 bases. This CDR3 comprises 16 residues. V shed 7 bases, J shed 3 bases, and the junction held 12 bases outside the gene matches. The germline gives CDR1 SGHRS, CDR2 YFSETQ. DNA of the CDR3: TGCGCCAGCGCCCTACCCCGGGACAGGGCAACAGATACGCAGTATTTT. Protein: CASALPRDRATDTQYF.

Written as DNA, the CDR3 is TGTGCCAGCGGGTACAGTGGGTCTGGGGCCAACGTCCTGACTTTC. This encodes CASGYSGSGANVLTF. This chain uses TRBV27 with TRBJ2-6; D unresolved. In germline, CDR1 is MNHEY, CDR2 SMNVEV (reference sequence). This CDR3 comprises 15 residues. The V and J ends lost 8 bases and 1 base respectively, with 12 bases between them.

Judged by abundance, this clone is medium-sized. This chain uses TRBV19 with TRBJ1-5; D remains ambiguous. The CDR3 sequence is 15 residues long. V lost 3 bases and J 0 bases, leaving 9 bases between the germline ends. The germline V gene encodes CDR1 LNHDA and CDR2 SQIVND (reference sequence). The CDR3 loop is CASSMTFNSNQPQHF. The DNA for the CDR3 is TGTGCCAGTAGTATGACATTTAATAGCAATCAGCCCCAGCATTTT.

This CDR3 is CSVADRAGPYEQYF. CDR3 coding DNA: TGCAGCGTTGCGGACAGAGCGGGGCCCTACGAGCAGTACTTC. The V call is TRBV29-1, the J call TRBJ2-7, with TRBD2 as a possible D gene (7 bases). The CDR3 totals 14 residues. Trimming took 4 bases from V and 2 from J, leaving 15 bases between them. CDR1 is SQVTM and CDR2 is ANQGSEA in the germline V gene.

This clone has only one observation. V gene TRBV30 combines with J gene TRBJ2-3; 8 nucleotides line up with TRBD2. Trimming at V came to 3 bases and at J to 10 bases, leaving 12 bases not matched to a gene. This CDR3 is built from 14 residues. Germline loops: CDR1 GTSNPN, CDR2 SVGIG (reference sequence). CDR3 in DNA: TGTGCCTGGAGACGGGAGCGGGAGTCCCCTGCGCAGTATTTT. It encodes CAWRRERESPAQYF.

The rearrangement links TRBV5-4 to TRBJ2-7, with D unclear. V lost 3 bases, J lost 3 bases, and 16 bases lay in between. Germline V gene sequence: CDR1 SGHNT, CDR2 YYREEE (reference sequence). CDR3 length: 15 amino acids. For the CDR3, the DNA is TGTGCCAGCAGCTCTCCGGCCCAACCGCTCTACGAGCAGTACTTC. This gives the protein CASSSPAQPLYEQYF.

The chain carries TRBV7-3 and TRBJ2-6; 9 bases align to TRBD2. V lost 5 bases and J lost 0; bases outside the gene matches: 5. The CDR3 consists of 17 residues. Germline V gene data show CDR1 as SGHTA and CDR2 as FQGTGA. CDR3 in amino acids: CASSKTSGFSGANVLTF. The CDR3 coding sequence is TGTGCCAGCAGCAAGACTAGCGGCTTCTCTGGGGCCAACGTCCTGACTTTC.

The chain recombines TRBV5-1 with TRBJ2-3; tentatively, D is TRBD2 (5 bases). This CDR3 is 14 amino acids long. Between the trimmed V and J ends, which lost 7 bases and 1 base, there was a span of 13 bases. Per germline, CDR1 SGHRS and CDR2 YFSETQ. Here the CDR3 DNA reads TGCGCCAGCTCGAGCGGATGGGGCACAGATACGCAGTATTTT. Protein product: CASSSGWGTDTQYF.

The rearrangement joins TRBV9 to TRBJ2-7; D is undetermined. Germline V lookup: CDR1 SGDLS, CDR2 YYNGEE. This CDR3 contains 14 residues. V lost 0 bases and J 3 bases, leaving 10 bases between the germline ends. The CDR3 region has the DNA TGTGCCAGCAGCGTAGGCGACTCAAACTACGAGCAGTACTTC. Its translation is CASSVGDSNYEQYF. The whole variable domain, remainder taken from reference TRBV9 and TRBJ2-7, is DSGVTQTPKHLITATGQRVTLRCSPRSGDLSVYWYQQSLDQGLQFLIQYYNGEERAKGNILERFSAQQFPDLHSELNLSSLELGDSALYFCASSVGDSNYEQYFGPGTRLTVT.

CDR3 sequence reads: CASSLGGGEQFF. The CDR3 nucleotides are TGTGCCAGCAGTTTGGGTGGGGGAGAGCAGTTCTTC. V usage is TRBV28 and J usage is TRBJ2-1; D is tentatively TRBD1 or TRBD2 (5 bases each). CDR3 length: 12 residues. Trimming shortened V by 3 bases and J by 10 bases, and 10 bases separated the two germline ends. Per germline, CDR1 MDHEN and CDR2 SYDVKM. Based on the CDR3 plus reference TRBV28 and TRBJ2-1, the full variable domain is DVKVTQSSRYLVKRTGEKVFLECVQDMDHENMFWYRQDPGLGLRLIYFSYDVKMKEKGDIPEGYSVSREKKERFSLILESASTNQTSMYLCASSLGGGEQFFGPGTRLTVL.

With respect to this clone: At one end, the junction sequence differs from germline, possibly due to a read error. The CDR3 nucleotides read TGTGCCAGCAAATTACTAGCGGGAGACTTC. Translating it yields CASKLLAGDF. J is TRBJ2-7 and V is TRBV7-2; 11 positions match TRBD2. In germline, CDR1 is SGHTA, CDR2 FQGNSA. This CDR3 is 10 amino acids long.

The chain combines TRBV30 with TRBJ1-1; unclear D gene. The germline V gene encodes CDR1 GTSNPN and CDR2 SVGIG (reference sequence). V was clipped by 3 bases and J by 9 bases, with 11 bases between them. CDR3 length: 11 amino acids. The CDR3 spells CAWRTDGKAFF. As DNA, the CDR3 is TGTGCCTGGAGAACAGACGGAAAAGCTTTCTTT. The full variable domain, completed using reference TRBV30 and TRBJ1-1, is SQTIHQWPATLVQPVGSPLSLECTVEGTSNPNLYWYRQAAGRGLQLLFYSVGIGQISSEVPQNLSASRPQDRQFILSSKKLLLSDSGFYLCAWRTDGKAFFGQGTRLTVV.

V and J are TRBV7-8 and TRBJ1-3, with D unclear. The CDR3 has 13 amino acids. Germline-derived CDR1 and CDR2 are SGHVS and FQNEAQ. V shed 4 bases and J shed 2 bases, with 6 bases lying between them. The chain's CDR3 is CASSWDAGNTIYF. CDR3 bases: TGTGCCAGCAGCTGGGATGCTGGAAACACCATATATTTT.